This TCR beta chain is drawn from a study of tissue T cells after allogeneic stem cell transplantation. Study results and limitations: Sampling depth was limited, and the cohort was small and clinically varied. Some tissue clones might be persisting host cells; their alloreactivity or antigen specificity was not determined.

V gave up 5 bases and J gave up 4 bases; unmatched junction bases: 2. The CDR3 totals 13 residues. Per the germline V gene, CDR1 is SGHSA and CDR2 is FRNQAP. Survey-depth TCRbeta CDR3 sequencing reported V/J genes and productive frequencies. Here immunoSEQ multiplex PCR was the method, and the copy in TCRdb shows in-frame clones only, minus some. Of roughly 4,000 clones listed, 55% to 60% are singletons. The time point denotes: mouse harvest day 7 after allogeneic transplant. Tail vein injection delivered 10^7 T-cell-depleted bone marrow cells and 10^6 splenic CD5+ T cells. There are a few counts of this clone. Its antigen remains unknown. The gene names given are mouse names. The read comes to an end 1 residue before the CDR3 does, leaving the germline J gene to fill in the end.

V usage is TRBV16 and J usage is TRBJ2-7; TRBD2 matches at 10 bases. Material for sequencing was spleen. The sequence was obtained from a female BALB/c mouse given C57BL/6 T cells with graft-versus-host disease after an allogeneic hematopoietic cell transplant. The CDR3 bases that were read are TGTGCAAGCAGCATGGACTGGGGGTATGAACAGTAC. This translates into CASSMDWGYEQY. The entire CDR3 protein is CASSMDWGYEQYF. The complete variable domain, with remaining parts taken from reference TRBV16 and TRBJ2-7, reads NAGVIQTPRHKVTGKGQEATLWCEPISGHSAVFWYRQTIVQGLEFLTYFRNQAPIDDSGMPKERFSAQMPNQSHSTLKIQSTQPQDSAVYLCASSMDWGYEQYFGPGTRLTVL.